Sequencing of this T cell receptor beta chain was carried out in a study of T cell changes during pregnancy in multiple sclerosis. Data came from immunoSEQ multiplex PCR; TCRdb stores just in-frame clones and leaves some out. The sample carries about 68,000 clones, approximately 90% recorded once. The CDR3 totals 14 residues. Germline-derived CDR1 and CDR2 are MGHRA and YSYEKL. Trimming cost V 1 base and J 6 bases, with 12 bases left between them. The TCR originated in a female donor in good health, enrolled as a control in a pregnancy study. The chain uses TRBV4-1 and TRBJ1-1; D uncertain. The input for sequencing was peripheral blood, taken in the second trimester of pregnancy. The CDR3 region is CASSQVLVNSEAFF. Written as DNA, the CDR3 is TGCGCCAGCAGCCAAGTTCTAGTCAACTCTGAAGCTTTCTTT.